This T cell receptor beta chain was sequenced in a study of T cells in Graves' hyperthyroidism and ophthalmopathy. Study-wide results and limits: Within blood appeared most thyroid clonotypes that had expanded above 0.001.

RNA transcripts provided the source from which TCR beta CDR3 regions were amplified. Using the HTBI primer set, a first-round RT-PCR was run on the TCR CDR3. From the multiplex PCR reads, TCRdb called clonotypes with MiXCR, one entry per CDR3 protein. The data hold more than 500,000 distinct CDR3 sequences, with around 42% observed a single time. Pregnant or lactating patients were excluded, as were those with uncontrolled infection or other autoimmune disease. As regards this clonotype: The antigen is undetermined.

Germline V lookup: CDR1 LNHDA, CDR2 SQIVND (reference sequence). The CDR3 sequence is 16 residues long. Losses at the gene ends were 7 bases for V and 6 bases for J; bases not matched to a gene: 12. This TCR derives from an adult woman with Graves' disease, either hyperthyroidism or ophthalmopathy (not recorded which). The sequenced material came from peripheral blood or thyroid tissue (not recorded which). This chain joins TRBV19 and TRBJ2-7; 13 bases agree with TRBD2. The CDR3 spells CASTPDVRLAGGEQYF. The CDR3 DNA reads TGTGCCAGTACACCGGATGTTCGACTAGCGGGAGGCGAGCAGTACTTC.